Listed below are T cell receptor beta chains from one sample, sequenced in a study of T-cell reconstitution after alpha-beta-depleted transplantation in children. TCRdb re-called the PCR reads with MiXCR, one entry per CDR3 protein. Altogether roughly 52,000 distinct CDR3 sequences are present, approximately 6% being singletons, with the ten largest covering 30%. The material sequenced was PBMCs, mostly from graft donor cells, taken 60 days after TCRalphabeta/CD19-depleted stem cell transplant. The receptors come from a female patient aged 2-9 years who had a stem cell transplant for aplastic anemia, so the T cells may come from the graft donor. Each CDR3 is given with its conserved first and last residue. Each record gives: V gene, D gene, J gene, clone size, CDR3 protein, CDR3 DNA. D genes are given only for firm matches. Expanded clones are given a class, and other clones once, few, many or no size at all.

>TRBV25-1|-|TRBJ2-7|many
CASRFDGGLSYEQYF
TGTGCCAGCAGGTTTGATGGGGGCCTCTCCTACGAGCAGTACTTC
>TRBV20-1|-|TRBJ1-6|many
CSARGQIGGSDNSPLHF
TGCAGTGCTAGAGGTCAGATAGGGGGTTCTGATAATTCACCCCTCCACTTT
>TRBV4-2|-|TRBJ2-7|many
CASSQQPGQQYEQYF
TGTGCCAGCAGCCAGCAACCGGGGCAACAATACGAGCAGTACTTC
>TRBV11-2|-|TRBJ1-3|few
CASSLERGLPDGAGNTIYF
TGTGCCAGCAGCTTAGAGCGGGGACTGCCTGATGGGGCTGGAAACACCATATATTTT
>TRBV4-2|-|TRBJ2-4|many
CASSQDRRANIQYF
TGTGCCAGCAGCCAAGATCGGCGGGCGAACATTCAGTACTTC
>TRBV29-1|-|TRBJ1-1|many
CSGSITEAFF
TGCAGCGGTTCAATAACTGAAGCTTTCTTT
>TRBV29-1|-|TRBJ1-2|many
CSVAIGDYGYTF
TGCAGCGTTGCAATAGGGGACTATGGCTACACCTTC
>TRBV19|-|TRBJ1-1|-
CASSITRGGAFF
TGTGCCAGTAGTATAACTAGAGGCGGAGCTTTCTTT
>TRBV5-1|-|TRBJ1-1|few
CASSLKTGPANDEAFF
TGCGCCAGCAGCTTGAAGACAGGCCCCGCGAACGATGAAGCTTTCTTT
>TRBV20-1|TRBD1|TRBJ1-1|many
CSARQRPTGAGEAFF
TGCAGTGCTAGACAAAGACCGACAGGGGCGGGTGAAGCTTTCTTT
>TRBV6-1|-|TRBJ1-4|-
CASSGALGTPNEKLFF
TGTGCCAGCAGCGGAGCCCTCGGGACACCTAATGAAAAACTGTTTTTT
>TRBV7-3|-|TRBJ2-1|many
CASSLQTGNNEQFF
TGTGCCAGCAGCTTACAGACAGGAAACAATGAGCAGTTCTTC
>TRBV20-1|TRBD2|TRBJ2-1|-
CSAKPWTSGISSYNEQFF
TGCAGTGCTAAACCATGGACTAGCGGGATCAGCTCCTACAATGAGCAGTTCTTC
>TRBV24-1|TRBD1|TRBJ1-5|few
CATSDFTTRDRVDRQPQHF
TGTGCCACCAGTGATTTCACGACCCGGGACAGGGTCGATCGTCAGCCCCAGCATTTT
>TRBV20-1|-|TRBJ1-6|many
CSARDQGRQAYNSPLHF
TGCAGTGCTAGAGATCAAGGGCGACAGGCCTATAATTCACCCCTCCACTTT
>TRBV3-1|-|TRBJ2-7|many
CASSQGAGNNEQYF
TGTGCCAGCAGCCAAGGCGCAGGGAACAACGAGCAGTACTTC
>TRBV7-8|-|TRBJ2-1|many
CASSLSGASYNEQFF
TGTGCCAGCAGCTTATCGGGGGCCTCCTACAATGAGCAGTTCTTC
>TRBV5-5|-|TRBJ1-1|-
CASSVGPQGQLNTEAFF
TGTGCCAGCAGCGTCGGCCCGCAGGGCCAGTTGAACACTGAAGCTTTCTTT
>TRBV20-1|-|TRBJ2-1|many
CSALPTGPTSYNEQFF
TGCAGTGCCCTACCAACGGGGCCTACCTCCTACAATGAGCAGTTCTTC
>TRBV29-1|-|TRBJ1-1|many
CSVQWGNTEAFF
TGCAGCGTCCAGTGGGGGAACACTGAAGCTTTCTTT
>TRBV20-1|-|TRBJ2-7|many
CSARAQGGISYEQYF
TGCAGTGCTAGAGCTCAGGGGGGGATCTCCTACGAGCAGTACTTC
>TRBV7-9|-|TRBJ2-5|medium-sized
CASSLWGEETQYF
TGTGCCAGCAGCTTATGGGGGGAAGAGACCCAGTACTTC
>TRBV14|-|TRBJ2-3|-
CASSSIRGIAQYF
TGTGCCAGCAGCTCAATCAGAGGGATTGCGCAGTATTTT
>TRBV28|-|TRBJ2-1|many
CASSPSSPRANEQFF
TGTGCCAGCAGTCCCTCTAGCCCTAGGGCCAATGAGCAGTTCTTC
>TRBV20-1|-|TRBJ2-3|many
CSATEAPDSTDTQYF
TGCAGTGCTACAGAAGCCCCGGACAGCACAGATACGCAGTATTTT
>TRBV12-3/TRBV12-4|-|TRBJ2-3|many
CASREGPSTDTQYF
TGTGCCAGCAGGGAGGGGCCGAGCACAGATACGCAGTATTTT